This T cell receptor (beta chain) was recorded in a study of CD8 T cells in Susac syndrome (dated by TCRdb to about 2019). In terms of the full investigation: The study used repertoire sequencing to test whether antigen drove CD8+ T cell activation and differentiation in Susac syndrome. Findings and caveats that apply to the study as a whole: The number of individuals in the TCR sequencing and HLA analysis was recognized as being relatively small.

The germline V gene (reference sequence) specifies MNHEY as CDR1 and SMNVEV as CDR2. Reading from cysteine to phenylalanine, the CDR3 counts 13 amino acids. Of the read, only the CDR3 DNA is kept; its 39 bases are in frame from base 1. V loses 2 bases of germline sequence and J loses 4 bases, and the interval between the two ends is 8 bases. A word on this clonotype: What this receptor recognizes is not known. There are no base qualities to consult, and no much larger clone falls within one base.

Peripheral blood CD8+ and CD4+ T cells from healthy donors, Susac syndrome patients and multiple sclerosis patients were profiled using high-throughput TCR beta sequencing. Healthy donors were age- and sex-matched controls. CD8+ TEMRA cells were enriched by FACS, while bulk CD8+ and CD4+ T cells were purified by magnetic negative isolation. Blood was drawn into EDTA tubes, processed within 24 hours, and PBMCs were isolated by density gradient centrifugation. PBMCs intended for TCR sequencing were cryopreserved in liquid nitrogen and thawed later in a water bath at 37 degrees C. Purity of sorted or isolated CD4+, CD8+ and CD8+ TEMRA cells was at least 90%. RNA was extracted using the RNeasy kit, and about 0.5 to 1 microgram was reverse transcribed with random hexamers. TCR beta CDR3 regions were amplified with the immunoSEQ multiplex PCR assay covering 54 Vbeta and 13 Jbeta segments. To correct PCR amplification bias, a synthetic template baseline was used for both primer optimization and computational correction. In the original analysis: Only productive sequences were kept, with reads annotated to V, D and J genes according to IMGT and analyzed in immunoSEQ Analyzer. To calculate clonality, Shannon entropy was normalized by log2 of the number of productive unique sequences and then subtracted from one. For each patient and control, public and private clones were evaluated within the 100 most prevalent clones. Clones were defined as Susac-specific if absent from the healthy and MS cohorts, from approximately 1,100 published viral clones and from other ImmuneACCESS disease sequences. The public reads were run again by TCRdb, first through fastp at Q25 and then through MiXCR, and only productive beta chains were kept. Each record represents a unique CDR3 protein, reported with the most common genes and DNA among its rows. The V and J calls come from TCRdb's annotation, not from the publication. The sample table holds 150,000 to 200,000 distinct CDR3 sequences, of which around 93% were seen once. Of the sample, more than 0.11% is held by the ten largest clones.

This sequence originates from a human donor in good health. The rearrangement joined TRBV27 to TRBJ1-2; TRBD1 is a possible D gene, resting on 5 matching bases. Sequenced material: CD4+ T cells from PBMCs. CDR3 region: CASSLGGAYGYTF. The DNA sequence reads TGTGCCAGCAGTTTAGGGGGAGCCTATGGCTACACCTTC.